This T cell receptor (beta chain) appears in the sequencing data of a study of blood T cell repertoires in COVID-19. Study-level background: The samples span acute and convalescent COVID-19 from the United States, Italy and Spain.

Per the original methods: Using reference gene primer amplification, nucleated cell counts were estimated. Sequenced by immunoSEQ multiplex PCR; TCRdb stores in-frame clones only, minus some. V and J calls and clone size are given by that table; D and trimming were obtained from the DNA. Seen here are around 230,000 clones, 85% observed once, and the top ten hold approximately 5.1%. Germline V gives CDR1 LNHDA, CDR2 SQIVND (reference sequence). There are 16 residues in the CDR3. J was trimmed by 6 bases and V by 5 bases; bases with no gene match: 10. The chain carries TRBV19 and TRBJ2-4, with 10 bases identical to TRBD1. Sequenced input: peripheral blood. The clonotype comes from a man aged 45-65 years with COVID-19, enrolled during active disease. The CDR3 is CASSLRDRGGGNIQYF. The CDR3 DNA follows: TGTGCCAGTAGTCTCCGGGACAGGGGCGGGGGAAACATTCAGTACTTC.